The next 2 T cell receptor beta chains were all read from a single sample in a study of vaccination and CD4 T cells after COVID-19. Indicated treatment: roughly nine-day PBMC culture with coronavirus spike peptide pools or control peptides (ViraFEST assay). Sequencing of cultured CD4+ T cell DNA used the Oncomine TCR Beta short-read assay. TCRdb re-analysed the PCR reads in MiXCR, keeping a single row per CDR3 protein. The sample shows roughly 18,000 distinct CDR3 sequences, about two fifths of them seen only once. These receptors have no identified antigens. The material was CD4+ T cells from blood, cultured in vitro, obtained after SARS-CoV-2 vaccination. Receptors originate from a human donor who had recovered from COVID-19.

The chain joins TRBV20-1 to TRBJ1-4; D is undetermined. The CDR3 runs 15 residues. Germline loops: CDR1 DFQATT, CDR2 SNEGSKA (reference sequence). Trimming removed 5 bases at V and 8 bases at J, with 21 bases between. The chain's CDR3 is CSARPMEGVREKLFF. The CDR3 DNA reads TGCAGTGCTCGCCCCATGGAGGGAGTGCGCGAAAAACTGTTTTTT.

The rearrangement joins TRBV7-2 to TRBJ2-6; 10 bases are a match to TRBD1. V gave up 2 bases and J gave up 2 bases; unmatched junction bases: 12. Germline V gives CDR1 SGHTA, CDR2 FQGNSA. This CDR3 is 20 amino acids long. The CDR3 nucleotides read TGTGCCAGCAGCTTAACAGGGAGGAGGACAGGGGGTCCTGGGGCCAACGTCCTGACTTTC. Its protein is CASSLTGRRTGGPGANVLTF.